Below are 11 T cell receptor beta chains sequenced from a single sample in a study of T cell responses to AZD1222 COVID-19 vaccine. The assay was immunoSEQ multiplex PCR, and TCRdb's table has in-frame clones only and misses some. The table records about 42,000 clones, 70% to 90% of them present only once. The sample here was peripheral blood, taken 28 days after the second AZD1222 dose. The source is an adult who received the AZD1222 COVID-19 vaccine.

The rearrangement joins TRBV7-9 to TRBJ1-1, with D uncertain. This CDR3 region has 13 residues. V was cut by 1 base and J by 2 bases, with 5 bases left in between. Germline V gene lookup returns CDR1 SEHNR and CDR2 FQNEAQ (reference sequence). For the CDR3, the DNA is TGTGCCAGCAGCTTAGGACGAAACACTGAAGCTTTCTTT. Its translation is CASSLGRNTEAFF.

The rearrangement links TRBV27 to TRBJ2-7; TRBD1 is a possible D gene (6 bases). V dropped 5 bases and J dropped 2 bases, with 13 bases sitting between them. The length of the CDR3 is 14 residues. Looked up from germline, CDR1 is MNHEY and CDR2 is SMNVEV (reference sequence). The CDR3 coding sequence is TGTGCCAGCAGTCTGGGACAAGGCCCCTACGAGCAGTACTTC. Protein sequence: CASSLGQGPYEQYF.

V gene TRBV6-8 combines with J gene TRBJ2-3, with 7 bases identical to TRBD1. Germline V gene data show CDR1 as MNHGY and CDR2 as SAAAGT. This CDR3 contains 11 residues. The CDR3: CADRDTDTQYF. CDR3 DNA: TGTGCTGACAGGGACACAGATACGCAGTATTTT.

This sequence joins TRBV7-8 and TRBJ2-5; 7 nucleotides line up with TRBD2. This CDR3 is built from 15 residues. CDR1 SGHVS and CDR2 FQNEAQ come from the germline V gene. Trimming removed 2 bases from V and 2 bases from J; junction bases left unmatched: 5. The CDR3 sequence: CASSLRDYAQETQYF. Written as DNA, the CDR3 is TGTGCCAGCAGCTTACGGGACTACGCACAAGAGACCCAGTACTTC.

V usage is TRBV7-2 and J usage is TRBJ2-5, with D tentatively TRBD1 or TRBD2 (6 bases each). Between the trimmed V and J ends, which lost 0 bases and 5 bases, there was a span of 10 bases. The germline V gene encodes CDR1 SGHTA and CDR2 FQGNSA. The CDR3 length is 14 residues. The CDR3 region has the DNA TGTGCCAGCAGCTTAGCTCGGGGGCGGGAGACCCAGTACTTC. Protein: CASSLARGRETQYF.

A word on this clone: The junction departs from the called germline gene at one end, perhaps through a read error. J is TRBJ1-1 and V is TRBV7-3; weak D call: TRBD1 (5 bases). Germline V lookup: CDR1 SGHTA, CDR2 FQGTGA. CDR3 size: 17 residues. In DNA form, the CDR3 reads TGTGCCAGCAGCAACCTTTTGGGGCGTAGCTTGAATACTGAAGCTTTCTTT. Translated: CASSNLLGRSLNTEAFF. Using reference TRBV7-3 and TRBJ1-1 for the parts outside the CDR3, the full variable domain is GAGVSQTPSNKVTEKGKYVELRCDPISGHTALYWYRQSLGQGPEFLIYFQGTGAADDSGLPNDRFFAVRPEGSVSTLKIQRTERGDSAVYLCASSNLLGRSLNTEAFFGQGTRLTVV.

As to this clone: Germline is not matched at one junction end, which may reflect a read error. This chain links TRBV6-5 with TRBJ2-1; a weak D match, TRBD1 (5 bases). Germline V gene sequence: CDR1 MNHEY, CDR2 SVGAGI. The CDR3 has 12 amino acids. Here the CDR3 reads CASRGQGNQQFF. CDR3 bases: TGTGCCAGCAGGGGTCAGGGCAATCAGCAGTTCTTC.

The V call is TRBV28, the J call TRBJ1-2; maybe TRBD1 (5 bases). V lost 3 bases and J lost 3, with 11 bases in between. This CDR3 contains 14 residues. Per the germline V gene, CDR1 is MDHEN and CDR2 is SYDVKM. The CDR3 here is CASSLGLEHYGYTF. CDR3 nucleotides: TGTGCCAGCAGTTTGGGGCTGGAACACTATGGCTACACCTTC.

This clone was detected once. The chain uses TRBV6-5 and TRBJ2-3, with D unclear. The V gene lost 6 bases and the J gene lost 0 bases, with 7 bases spanning the gap. Germline V gives CDR1 MNHEY, CDR2 SVGAGI. CDR3 length equals 13 residues. The CDR3 sequence is CASRSASTDTQYF. Written as DNA, the CDR3 is TGTGCCAGCAGATCAGCTAGCACAGATACGCAGTATTTT.

V and J are TRBV7-2 and TRBJ2-1; D gene uncertain. This CDR3 is built from 11 residues. The germline V gene has CDR1 SGHTA and CDR2 FQGNSA. V lost 3 bases and J lost 9, with 6 bases in between. CDR3 region: CASSLWGEQFF. Written as DNA, the CDR3 is TGTGCCAGCAGCTTGTGGGGTGAGCAGTTCTTC.

The chain links TRBV7-9 to TRBJ1-2; D unresolved. The CDR3 is 14 amino acids. CDR1 is SEHNR and CDR2 is FQNEAQ in the germline V gene (reference sequence). The germline V and J ends were trimmed by 0 bases and 7 bases, with 12 bases remaining between them. CDR3 residues: CASSLAAAPSGYTF. CDR3 DNA: TGTGCCAGCAGCTTAGCAGCAGCCCCCTCTGGCTACACCTTC.